These T cell receptor beta chains were read from a single sample in a study of blood T cell repertoires in COVID-19. Measured with immunoSEQ multiplex PCR; TCRdb has only the in-frame clones, and not every one. This table holds more than 400,000 clones, roughly 85% found once. The specimen was peripheral blood. All receptors derive from a human donor in a cohort sampled during active COVID-19. Each CDR3 is given with its conserved first and last residue. A D gene is named only where the DNA matches it firmly. Clone sizes are given selectively: once, few, many, or a class where the clone is expanded.

j_call | cdr3_length | v_call | d_call | clone_size | cdr3_nt | cdr3_aa
TRBJ2-7 | 17 | TRBV18 | TRBD1 | . | TGTGCCAGCTCAGGAACCCCTGACAGGGGGCTATCCTACGAGCAGTACTTC | CASSGTPDRGLSYEQYF
TRBJ2-1 | 14 | TRBV6-5 | TRBD2 | . | TGTGCCATCCGAAGAGGGACTACCGACAATGAGCAGTTCTTC | CAIRRGTTDNEQFF
TRBJ2-3 | 16 | TRBV11-3 | TRBD2 | . | TGTGCCAGCAGCCAAGGGACTAGCGGGAGGACAGATACGCAGTATTTT | CASSQGTSGRTDTQYF
TRBJ2-7 | 14 | TRBV5-1 | TRBD1 | . | TGCGCCAGCAGCAGGGACAGGGGTAGCTACGAGCAGTACTTC | CASSRDRGSYEQYF
TRBJ2-2 | 15 | TRBV5-6 | TRBD1 | . | TGTGCCAGCAGCCCCGGGACAGGGAGCACCGGGGAGCTGTTTTTT | CASSPGTGSTGELFF
TRBJ1-4 | 18 | TRBV5-8 | TRBD1 | . | TGTGCCAGCAGCATAGGACAGGGGGCGCGACTTACGTATGAAAAACTGTTTTTT | CASSIGQGARLTYEKLFF
TRBJ1-2 | 14 | TRBV2 | . | once | TGTGCCAGCAGTGACAGGGGACTATTCTATGGCTACACCTTC | CASSDRGLFYGYTF
TRBJ2-7 | 11 | TRBV6-2/TRBV6-3 | . | . | TGTGCCAGCAGCCTCAGACAGGAGCAGTACTTC | CASSLRQEQYF
TRBJ1-1 | 15 | TRBV18 | TRBD1 | . | TGTGCCAGCTCACTTACAGGGGGGGAGGACACTGAAGCTTTCTTT | CASSLTGGEDTEAFF
TRBJ2-3 | 17 | TRBV6-4 | TRBD2 | . | TGTGCCAGCAGTGACTCGAGGCTGGGCGGGAGCAAGAGTACGCAGTATTTT | CASSDSRLGGSKSTQYF
TRBJ1-2 | 15 | TRBV19 | . | . | TGTGCCAGTAGTCCTGCAGGGCATCATAGCTATGGCTACACCTTC | CASSPAGHHSYGYTF
TRBJ1-1 | 15 | TRBV28 | . | . | TGTGCCAGCAGCCTAAACAGCCCTTTGAACACTGAAGCTTTCTTT | CASSLNSPLNTEAFF
TRBJ1-2 | 14 | TRBV19 | . | . | TGTGCCAGTAGTATTCCGGGTTACGCCTATGGCTACACCTTC | CASSIPGYAYGYTF
TRBJ2-1 | 17 | TRBV11-2 | TRBD2 | . | TGTGCCAGCAGCTCGGGGACTAGATTATCGCTGGGCAATGAGCAGTTCTTC | CASSSGTRLSLGNEQFF
TRBJ1-4 | 12 | TRBV28 | . | . | TGTGCCAGCAGTTGGGAGGGTGAAAAACTGTTTTTT | CASSWEGEKLFF
TRBJ2-7 | 14 | TRBV7-2 | . | . | TGTGCCAGCAGCCTATCAAGAACTGATTACGAGCAGTACTTC | CASSLSRTDYEQYF
TRBJ2-6 | 16 | TRBV19 | . | many | TGTGCCTCTCAGAGAGAGGTACTCTCTGGGGCCAACGTCCTGACTTTC | CASQREVLSGANVLTF
TRBJ2-1 | 14 | TRBV5-6 | . | . | TGTGCCAGCAGCTTACTTGACTTTCTCAATGAGCAGTTCTTC | CASSLLDFLNEQFF
TRBJ1-1 | 12 | TRBV29-1 | . | . | TGCAGCGTCGCCCTAGGAGCGGGCGAAGCTTTCTTT | CSVALGAGEAFF
TRBJ2-2 | 17 | TRBV19 | TRBD2 | . | TGTGCCAGTAGTAGGCTAGCGGGAGGGTCCAACACCGGGGAGCTGTTTTTT | CASSRLAGGSNTGELFF
TRBJ1-1 | 13 | TRBV6-5 | TRBD1 | . | TGTGCCATCCGAACAGGGGGATTCGCTGAAGCTTTCTTT | CAIRTGGFAEAFF
TRBJ1-2 | 9 | TRBV6-4 | TRBD1 | . | TGTGCCAGCAGCCCACAGGGGCCCTTC | CASSPQGPF
TRBJ1-1 | 14 | TRBV3-1/TRBV3-2 | . | . | TGTGCCAGCAGCCAAGATCTCGGGAACACTGAAGCTTTCTTT | CASSQDLGNTEAFF
TRBJ2-7 | 14 | TRBV5-5 | . | . | TGTGCCAGCAGCTTGGTCGGAGTTTGGGACGAGCAGTACTTC | CASSLVGVWDEQYF
TRBJ2-7 | 17 | TRBV28 | . | . | TGTGCCAGCAGTCCACCCCTTGGGGTGGGGGGACCCTACGAGCAGTACTTC | CASSPPLGVGGPYEQYF
TRBJ1-5 | 15 | TRBV19 | TRBD1 | . | TGTGCCAGTAGTATCTCGGGACAGCCCTTAGGGTCCCAGCATTTT | CASSISGQPLGSQHF
TRBJ2-1 | 16 | TRBV18 | TRBD1 | once | TGTGCCAGCTCACCACCAGTAGGACAGGCATACAATGAGCAGTTCTTC | CASSPPVGQAYNEQFF
TRBJ2-7 | 14 | TRBV11-3 | TRBD1 | . | TGTGCCAGCAGTCCGGGACAGGGGGCGGAGGAGCAGTACTTC | CASSPGQGAEEQYF
TRBJ2-1 | 15 | TRBV7-2 | TRBD2 | . | TGTGCCAGCAGCGCCAGACTAGCTGGGTACAATGAGCAGTTCTTC | CASSARLAGYNEQFF
TRBJ2-2 | 15 | TRBV28 | TRBD1 | . | TGTGCCAGCGGATGGACAGGGGTGAACACCGGGGAGCTGTTTTTT | CASGWTGVNTGELFF
TRBJ1-2 | 11 | TRBV20-1 | . | . | TGCAGTGCCGCGCAGGTGAATGGCTACACCTTC | CSAAQVNGYTF
TRBJ2-7 | 16 | TRBV7-2 | . | . | TGTGCCAGCAGCTCGGGACTTAACGTAGGGTCCTACGAGCAGTACTTC | CASSSGLNVGSYEQYF
TRBJ1-4 | 14 | TRBV7-8 | TRBD1 | . | TGTGCCAGCAGCCAGGGACAGGTCAATGAAAAACTGTTTTTT | CASSQGQVNEKLFF
TRBJ1-6 | 20 | TRBV21-1 | . | once | TGTGCCAGCAGCAAAATTGATCGGGCGCAGACAGGGGACGGGAATTCACCCCTCCACTTT | CASSKIDRAQTGDGNSPLHF
TRBJ2-7 | 15 | TRBV7-2 | . | . | TGTGCCAGCAGCTTACTTATCAGGGTCGGATACGAGCAGTACTTC | CASSLLIRVGYEQYF
TRBJ1-2 | 14 | TRBV5-5 | . | few | TGTGCCAGCAGCTTTCCTGGGACATATGGTGGCTACACCTTC | CASSFPGTYGGYTF
TRBJ2-1 | 13 | TRBV7-3 | . | . | TGTGCCAGCAGCTCCCTTACCGGCAATGAGCAGTTCTTC | CASSSLTGNEQFF
TRBJ2-3 | 16 | TRBV4-1 | TRBD2 | . | TGCGCCAGCAGCCAAGTAGAACTAGCGGACACAGATACGCAGTATTTT | CASSQVELADTDTQYF
TRBJ1-1 | 14 | TRBV6-6 | TRBD1 | . | TGTGCCAGCAGACGAGACAGGGTTTGGACTGAAGCTTTCTTT | CASRRDRVWTEAFF
TRBJ1-4 | 14 | TRBV27 | TRBD1 | many | TGTGCCAGCAGTTTGGACAGGGGTTTTGAAAAACTGTTTTTT | CASSLDRGFEKLFF
TRBJ2-2 | 14 | TRBV6-5 | TRBD1 | . | TGTGCCAGCAGTTACCCGACAGGGACCGGGGAGCTGTTTTTT | CASSYPTGTGELFF
TRBJ2-5 | 16 | TRBV19 | TRBD2 | . | TGTGCCAGTAGTCGGGGGGAGGGAACGAAAGCGGAGACCCAGTACTTC | CASSRGEGTKAETQYF
TRBJ1-6 | 16 | TRBV6-5 | TRBD1 | . | TGTGCCAGCAGTTACTCTAGACAGGGAAGAGGCTCACCCCTCCACTTT | CASSYSRQGRGSPLHF